Detailed here is one T cell receptor beta chain. Its specificity is not known. Germline-derived CDR1 and CDR2 are SGHTA and FQGNSA. V lost 2 bases to trimming and J lost 5 bases, with 15 bases between them. This CDR3 has 15 amino acids. The record originates from a study of cytomegalovirus exposure and HLA in healthy donors. Study conclusions and caveats: Rarity characterized most TCR sequences, yet some public TCRs appeared in many donors. Serostatus for CMV was the only available immune exposure information.

Primers for the PCR totalled 60 Vbeta and 13 Jbeta. Libraries were prepared by immunoSEQ multiplex PCR; TCRdb keeps only in-frame clonotypes and omits some of them. The sample comprises 110,000 to 150,000 clones, almost 85% of which are singletons, and more than 1.5% rests with the top ten. The rearrangement links TRBV7-2 to TRBJ2-5; D perhaps matches TRBD2 (5 bases). The sequenced sample consisted of PBMCs. This clonotype was sampled from a woman aged 40-49 years in good health and CMV-seronegative. CDR3 amino acids: CASSLTGRGRETQYF. In nucleotides, the CDR3 is TGTGCCAGCAGCTTAACGGGTCGGGGTAGGGAGACCCAGTACTTC.